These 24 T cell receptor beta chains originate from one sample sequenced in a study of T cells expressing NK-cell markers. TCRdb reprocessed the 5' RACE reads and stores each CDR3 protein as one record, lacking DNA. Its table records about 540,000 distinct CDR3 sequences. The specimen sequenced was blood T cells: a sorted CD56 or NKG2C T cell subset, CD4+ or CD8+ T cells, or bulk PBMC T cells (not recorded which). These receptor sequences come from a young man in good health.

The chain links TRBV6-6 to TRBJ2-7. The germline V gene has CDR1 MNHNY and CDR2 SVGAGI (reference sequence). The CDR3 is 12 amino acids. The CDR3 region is CASIGSEYEQYF.

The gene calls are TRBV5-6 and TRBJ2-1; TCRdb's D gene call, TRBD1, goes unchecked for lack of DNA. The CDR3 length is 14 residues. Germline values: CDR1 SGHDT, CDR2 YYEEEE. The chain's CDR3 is CASNYRGRLGEQFF.

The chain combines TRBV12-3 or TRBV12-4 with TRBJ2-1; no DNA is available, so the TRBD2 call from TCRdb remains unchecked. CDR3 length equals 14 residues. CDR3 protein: CASSLASGLAEQFF.

CDR3 amino acids: CASSLKASGSSGSYNEQFF. V usage is TRBV11-1 and J usage is TRBJ2-1; no DNA is available, so the TRBD2 call from TCRdb remains unchecked. In germline, CDR1 is SGHAT, CDR2 FQDESV (reference sequence). This CDR3 contains 19 residues.

The CDR3 spells CASTSFGGTEAFF. The V call is TRBV5-1, the J call TRBJ1-1; TCRdb gives TRBD1 as the D gene, but with no DNA this cannot be confirmed. Germline CDR1 and CDR2: SGHRS and YFSETQ. The CDR3 runs 13 residues. The full variable domain, completed using reference TRBV5-1 and TRBJ1-1, is KAGVTQTPRYLIKTRGQQVTLSCSPISGHRSVSWYQQTPGQGLQFLFEYFSETQRNKGNFPGRFSGRQFSNSRSEMNVSTLELGDSALYLCASTSFGGTEAFFGQGTRLTVV.

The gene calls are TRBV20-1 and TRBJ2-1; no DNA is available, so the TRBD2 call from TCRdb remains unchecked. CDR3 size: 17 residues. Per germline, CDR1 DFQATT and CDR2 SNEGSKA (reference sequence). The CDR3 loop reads CSARDLKGLAGPGEQFF.

This CDR3 is CASSFRRATTNEKLFF. The V call is TRBV28, the J call TRBJ1-4; without DNA, the TCRdb call of TRBD1 cannot be checked. CDR3 length: 16 amino acids. In germline, CDR1 is MDHEN, CDR2 SYDVKM. The variable domain in full, with the rest retrieved from reference TRBV28 and TRBJ1-4, is DVKVTQSSRYLVKRTGEKVFLECVQDMDHENMFWYRQDPGLGLRLIYFSYDVKMKEKGDIPEGYSVSREKKERFSLILESASTNQTSMYLCASSFRRATTNEKLFFGSGTQLSVL.

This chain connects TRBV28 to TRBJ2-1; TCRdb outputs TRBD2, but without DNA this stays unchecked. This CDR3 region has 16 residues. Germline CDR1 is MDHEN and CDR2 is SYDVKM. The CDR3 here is CASSLFRLATYNEQFF.

CDR3 loop: CSGGLGAGELFF. The genes are TRBV29-1 and TRBJ2-2. The CDR3 has 12 residues. Looked up from germline, CDR1 is SQVTM and CDR2 is ANQGSEA.

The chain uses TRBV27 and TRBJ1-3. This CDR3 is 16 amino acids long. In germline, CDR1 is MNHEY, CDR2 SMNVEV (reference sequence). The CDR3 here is CASRSLAIFSGNTIYF.

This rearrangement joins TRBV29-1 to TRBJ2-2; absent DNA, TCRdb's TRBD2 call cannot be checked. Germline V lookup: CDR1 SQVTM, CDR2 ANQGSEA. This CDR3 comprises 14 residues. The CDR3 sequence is CSVEYGIRTGELFF.

CDR3 protein: CASSLGPGGIAEQFF. This chain connects TRBV7-8 to TRBJ2-1; TCRdb selects TRBD2, and the lack of DNA leaves this call unchecked. Germline loops: CDR1 SGHVS, CDR2 FQNEAQ. The CDR3 runs to 15 residues.

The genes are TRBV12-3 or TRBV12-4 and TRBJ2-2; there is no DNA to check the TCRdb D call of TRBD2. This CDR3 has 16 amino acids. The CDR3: CASSLGTQGPTGELFF.

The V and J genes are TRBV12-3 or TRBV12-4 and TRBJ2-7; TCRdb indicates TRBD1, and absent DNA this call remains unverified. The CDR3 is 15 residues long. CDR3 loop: CASSGGRARVHEQYF.

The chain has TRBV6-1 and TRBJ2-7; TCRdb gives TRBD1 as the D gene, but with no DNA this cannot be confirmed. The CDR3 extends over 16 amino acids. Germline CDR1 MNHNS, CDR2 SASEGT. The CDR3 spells CASRDLSGHLSYEQYF.

The CDR3 loop is CASRLMWNERYGYTF. The chain links TRBV5-6 to TRBJ1-2. CDR1 and CDR2 from the germline V gene are SGHDT and YYEEEE. CDR3 size: 15 residues. Based on the CDR3 plus reference TRBV5-6 and TRBJ1-2, the full variable domain is DAGVTQSPTHLIKTRGQQVTLRCSPKSGHDTVSWYQQALGQGPQFIFQYYEEEERQRGNFPDRFSGHQFPNYSSELNVNALLLGDSALYLCASRLMWNERYGYTFGSGTRLTVV.

CDR3 in amino acids: CASSLWGLPYEQYF. The V call is TRBV5-6, the J call TRBJ2-7; TCRdb lists TRBD1, though no DNA is available to test this call. CDR1 is SGHDT, CDR2 YYEEEE, per germline. This CDR3 has 14 amino acids.

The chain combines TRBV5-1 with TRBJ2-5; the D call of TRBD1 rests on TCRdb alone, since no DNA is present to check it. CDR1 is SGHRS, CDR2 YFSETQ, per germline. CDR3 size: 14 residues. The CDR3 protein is CASRAGEKQETQYF.

This chain's CDR3 is CSARIGTGASYEQYF. The V and J genes are TRBV20-1 and TRBJ2-7; with no DNA, the TCRdb D assignment of TRBD1 cannot be verified. The CDR3 has 15 residues. In germline, CDR1 is DFQATT, CDR2 SNEGSKA (reference sequence).

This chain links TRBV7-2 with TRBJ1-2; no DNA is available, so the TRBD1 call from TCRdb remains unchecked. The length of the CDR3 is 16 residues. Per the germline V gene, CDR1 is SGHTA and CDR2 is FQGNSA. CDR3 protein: CASSLALGQGRDGYTF. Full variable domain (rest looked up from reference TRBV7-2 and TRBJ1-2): GAGVSQSPSNKVTEKGKDVELRCDPISGHTALYWYRQSLGQGLEFLIYFQGNSAPDKSGLPSDRFSAERTGGSVSTLTIQRTQQEDSAVYLCASSLALGQGRDGYTFGSGTRLTVV.

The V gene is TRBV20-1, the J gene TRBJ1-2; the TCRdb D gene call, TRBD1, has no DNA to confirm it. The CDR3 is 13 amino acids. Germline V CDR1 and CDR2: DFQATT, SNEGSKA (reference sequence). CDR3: CSTETGGSYGYTF.

CDR3 sequence: CASSPWSGRAYNEQFF. The chain carries TRBV6-2 or TRBV6-3 and TRBJ2-1. Germline lookup yields CDR1 MNHEY and CDR2 SVGEGT. This CDR3 has 16 amino acids.

The CDR3 loop reads CATSGREPGGTQYF. The V gene is TRBV15, the J gene TRBJ2-3; the D call from TCRdb, TRBD2, cannot be confirmed without DNA. The CDR3 totals 14 residues. Germline V gene lookup returns CDR1 LNHNV and CDR2 YYDKDF (reference sequence). Combining the CDR3 with reference TRBV15 and TRBJ2-3 gives the whole variable domain DAMVIQNPRYQVTQFGKPVTLSCSQTLNHNVMYWYQQKSSQAPKLLFHYYDKDFNNEADTPDNFQSRRPNTSFCFLDIRSPGLGDTAMYLCATSGREPGGTQYFGPGTRLTVL.

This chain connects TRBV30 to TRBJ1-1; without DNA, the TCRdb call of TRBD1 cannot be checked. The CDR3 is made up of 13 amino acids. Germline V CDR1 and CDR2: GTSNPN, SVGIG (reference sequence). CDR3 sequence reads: CAWSVRLGGEAFF.